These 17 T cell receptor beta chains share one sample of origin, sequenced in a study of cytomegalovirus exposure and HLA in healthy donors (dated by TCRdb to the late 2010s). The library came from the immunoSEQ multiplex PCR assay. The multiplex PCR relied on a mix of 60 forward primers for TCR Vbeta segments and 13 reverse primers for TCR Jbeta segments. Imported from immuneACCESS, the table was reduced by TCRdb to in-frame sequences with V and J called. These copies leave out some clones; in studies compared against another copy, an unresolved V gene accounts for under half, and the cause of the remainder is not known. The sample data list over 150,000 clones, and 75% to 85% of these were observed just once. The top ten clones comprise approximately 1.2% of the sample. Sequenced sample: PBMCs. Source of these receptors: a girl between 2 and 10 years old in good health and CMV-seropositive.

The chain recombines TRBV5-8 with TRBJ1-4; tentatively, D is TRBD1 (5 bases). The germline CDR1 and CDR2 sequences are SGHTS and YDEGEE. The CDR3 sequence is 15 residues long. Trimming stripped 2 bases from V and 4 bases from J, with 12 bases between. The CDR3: CASSFAGQINEKLFF. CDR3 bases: TGTGCCAGCAGCTTCGCGGGGCAGATTAATGAAAAACTGTTTTTT.

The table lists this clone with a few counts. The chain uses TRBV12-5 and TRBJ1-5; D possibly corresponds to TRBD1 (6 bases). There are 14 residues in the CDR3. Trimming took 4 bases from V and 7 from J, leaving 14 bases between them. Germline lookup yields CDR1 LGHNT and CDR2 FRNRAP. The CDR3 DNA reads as TGTGCTAGTGGTTCCGTACAGGGATACCAGCCCCAGCATTTT. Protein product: CASGSVQGYQPQHF.

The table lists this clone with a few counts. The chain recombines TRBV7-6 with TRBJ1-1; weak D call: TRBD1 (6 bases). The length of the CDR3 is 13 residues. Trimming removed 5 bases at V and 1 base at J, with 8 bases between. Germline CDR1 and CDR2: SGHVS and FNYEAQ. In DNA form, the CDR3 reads TGTGCCAGCAGCCAGGGACAGAACACTGAAGCTTTCTTT. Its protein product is CASSQGQNTEAFF.

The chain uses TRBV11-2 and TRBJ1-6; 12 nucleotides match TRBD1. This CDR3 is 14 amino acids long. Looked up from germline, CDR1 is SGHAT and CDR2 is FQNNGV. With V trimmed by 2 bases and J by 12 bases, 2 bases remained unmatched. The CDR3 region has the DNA TGTGCCAGCAGCTTACGGGACAGGGGGCGACCCCTCCACTTT. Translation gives CASSLRDRGRPLHF.

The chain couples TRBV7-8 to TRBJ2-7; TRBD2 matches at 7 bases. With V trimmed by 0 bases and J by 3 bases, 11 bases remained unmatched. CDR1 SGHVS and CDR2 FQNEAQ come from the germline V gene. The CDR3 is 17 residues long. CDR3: CASSLALISSGYYEQYF. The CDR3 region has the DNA TGTGCCAGCAGCTTAGCGCTGATTTCTAGCGGATACTACGAGCAGTACTTC.

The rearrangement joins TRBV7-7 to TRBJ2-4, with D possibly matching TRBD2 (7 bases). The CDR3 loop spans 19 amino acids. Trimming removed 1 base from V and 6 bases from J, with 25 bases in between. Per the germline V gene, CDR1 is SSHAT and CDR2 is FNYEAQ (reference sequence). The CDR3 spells CASSLEGRGGGEGGNIQYF. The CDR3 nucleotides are TGTGCCAGCAGCTTAGAGGGTCGGGGAGGGGGAGAAGGTGGAAACATTCAGTACTTC.

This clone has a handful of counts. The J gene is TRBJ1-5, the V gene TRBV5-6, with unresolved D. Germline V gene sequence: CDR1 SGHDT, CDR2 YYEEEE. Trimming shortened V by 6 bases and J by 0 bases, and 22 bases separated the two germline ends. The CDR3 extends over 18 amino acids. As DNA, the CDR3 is TGTGCCAGCACCCAGCTCCGAGCGGCCGAGGTTAGCAATCAGCCCCAGCATTTT. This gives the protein CASTQLRAAEVSNQPQHF.

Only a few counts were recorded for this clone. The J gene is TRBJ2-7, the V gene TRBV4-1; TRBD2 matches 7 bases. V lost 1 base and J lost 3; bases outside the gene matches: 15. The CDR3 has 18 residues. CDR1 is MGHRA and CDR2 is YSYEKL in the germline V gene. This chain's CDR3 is CASSQVGSGALLFYEQYF. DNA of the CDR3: TGCGCCAGCAGCCAAGTAGGAAGCGGGGCCCTCTTATTCTACGAGCAGTACTTC.

The CDR3 protein is CSVMTEPNTEAFF. DNA for the CDR3: TGCAGCGTCATGACAGAACCGAACACTGAAGCTTTCTTT. The gene calls are TRBV29-1 and TRBJ1-1, with D perhaps matching TRBD1 (5 bases). CDR3 length: 13 amino acids. V was clipped by 6 bases and J by 1 base, with 12 bases between them. The germline CDR1 and CDR2 sequences are SQVTM and ANQGSEA.

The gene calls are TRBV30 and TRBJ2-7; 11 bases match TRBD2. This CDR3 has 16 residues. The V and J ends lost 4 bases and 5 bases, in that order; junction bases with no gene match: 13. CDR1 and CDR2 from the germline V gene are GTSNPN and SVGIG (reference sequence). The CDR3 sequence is CAWNARLAGPRDEQYF. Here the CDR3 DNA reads TGTGCCTGGAACGCCCGACTAGCGGGGCCCCGGGACGAGCAGTACTTC.

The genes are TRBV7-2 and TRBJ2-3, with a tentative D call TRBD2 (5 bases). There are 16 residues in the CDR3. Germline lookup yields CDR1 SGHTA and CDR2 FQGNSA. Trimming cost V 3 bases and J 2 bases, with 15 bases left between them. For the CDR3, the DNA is TGTGCCAGCAGCTTTGAAGCGGTTCCCGACACAGATACGCAGTATTTT. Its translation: CASSFEAVPDTDTQYF.

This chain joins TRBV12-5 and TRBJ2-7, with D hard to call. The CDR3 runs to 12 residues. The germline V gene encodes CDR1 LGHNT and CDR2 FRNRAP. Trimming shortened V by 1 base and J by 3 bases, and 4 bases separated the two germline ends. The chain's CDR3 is CASGLGLYEQYF. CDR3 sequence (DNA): TGTGCTAGTGGTTTGGGGCTCTACGAGCAGTACTTC.

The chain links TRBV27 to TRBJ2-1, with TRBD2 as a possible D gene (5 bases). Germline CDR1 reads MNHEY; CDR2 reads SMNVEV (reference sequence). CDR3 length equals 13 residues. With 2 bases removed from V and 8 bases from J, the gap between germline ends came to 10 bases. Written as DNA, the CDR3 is TGTGCCAGCAGTTTACGGGGAATGTATGAGCAGTTCTTC. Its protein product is CASSLRGMYEQFF.

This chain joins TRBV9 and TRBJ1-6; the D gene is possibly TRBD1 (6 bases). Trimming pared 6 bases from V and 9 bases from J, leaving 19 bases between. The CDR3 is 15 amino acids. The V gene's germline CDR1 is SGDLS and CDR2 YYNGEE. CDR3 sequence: CASTKGGGEFSPLHF. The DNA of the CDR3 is TGTGCCAGCACCAAGGGAGGGGGAGAGTTTTCACCCCTCCACTTT.

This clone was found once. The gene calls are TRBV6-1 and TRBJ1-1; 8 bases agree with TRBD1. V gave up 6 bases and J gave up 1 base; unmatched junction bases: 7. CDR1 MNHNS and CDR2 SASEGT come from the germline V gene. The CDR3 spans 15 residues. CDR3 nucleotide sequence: TGTGCCAGCAGGGAGGACAGGGTGGGGAACACTGAAGCTTTCTTT. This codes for CASREDRVGNTEAFF.

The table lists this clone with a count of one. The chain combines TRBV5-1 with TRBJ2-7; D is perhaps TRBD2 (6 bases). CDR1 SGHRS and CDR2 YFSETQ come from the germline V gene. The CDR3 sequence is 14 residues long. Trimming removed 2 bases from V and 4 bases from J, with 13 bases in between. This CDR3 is CASSFRVGRYEQYF. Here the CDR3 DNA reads TGCGCCAGCAGCTTTCGGGTGGGGAGGTACGAGCAGTACTTC.

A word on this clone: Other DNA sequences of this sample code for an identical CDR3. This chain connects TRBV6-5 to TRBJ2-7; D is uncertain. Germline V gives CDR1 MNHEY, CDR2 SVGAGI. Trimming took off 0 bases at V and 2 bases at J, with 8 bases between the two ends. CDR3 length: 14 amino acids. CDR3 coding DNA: TGTGCCAGCAGTTACTCGAGAGGTACCTACGAGCAGTACTTC. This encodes CASSYSRGTYEQYF.